This T cell receptor beta chain was profiled in a study of CD8 T cells in ankylosing spondylitis. Points from the study as a whole: For ankylosing spondylitis blood, a TCR beta motif of 7 or 8 highly homologous variants appeared characteristic.

TCRdb re-called the 5' RACE reads through MiXCR, storing one row per CDR3 protein. Of about 240,000 distinct CDR3 sequences in the sample, roughly 10% are singletons; the top ten hold less than 8%. With regard to this clonotype: Its matching antigen is unknown.

The CDR3 spans 16 residues. Trimming cost V 1 base and J 3 bases, with 16 bases left between them. CDR1 SGHAT and CDR2 FQNNGV come from the germline V gene. The sequence derives from a male donor with ankylosing spondylitis or in good health (not recorded which). The chain is built from TRBV11-2 and TRBJ2-7; D not resolved. The sequenced sample was blood, either unsorted or a sorted T cell fraction (not recorded which). The CDR3 nucleotides read TGTGCCAGCAGCTTAGGTCCCCCACTAACAAACTACGAGCAGTACTTC. Protein sequence: CASSLGPPLTNYEQYF. The full variable domain, in which reference TRBV11-2 and TRBJ2-7 provide the parts outside the CDR3, is EAGVAQSPRYKIIEKRQSVAFWCNPISGHATLYWYQQILGQGPKLLIQFQNNGVVDDSQLPKDRFSAERLKGVDSTLKIQPAKLEDSAVYLCASSLGPPLTNYEQYFGPGTRLTVT.